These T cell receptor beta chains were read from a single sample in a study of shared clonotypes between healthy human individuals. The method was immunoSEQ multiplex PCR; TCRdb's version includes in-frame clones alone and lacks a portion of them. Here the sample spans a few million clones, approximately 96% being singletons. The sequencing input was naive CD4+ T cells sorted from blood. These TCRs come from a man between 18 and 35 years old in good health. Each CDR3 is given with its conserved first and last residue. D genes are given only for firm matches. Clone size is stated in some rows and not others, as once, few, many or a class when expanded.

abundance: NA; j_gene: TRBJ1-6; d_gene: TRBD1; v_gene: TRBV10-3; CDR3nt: TGTGCCATCAGCGATTCTTGGACAGGGCGTTCCTTGGGTAATTCACCCCTCCACTTT; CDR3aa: CAISDSWTGRSLGNSPLHF
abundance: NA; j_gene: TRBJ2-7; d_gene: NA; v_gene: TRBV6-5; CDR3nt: TGTGCCAGCAGACCAGACAGAACCCCTCTGGTCGAGCAGTACTTC; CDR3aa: CASRPDRTPLVEQYF
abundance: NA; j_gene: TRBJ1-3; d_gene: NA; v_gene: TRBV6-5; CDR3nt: TGTGCCAGCAGTAAAGGAAACACCATATATTTT; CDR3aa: CASSKGNTIYF
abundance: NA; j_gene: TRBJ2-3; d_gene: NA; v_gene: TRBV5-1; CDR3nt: TGCGCCAGCAGCTTGGGGAGGTTGGATACGCAGTATTTT; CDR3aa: CASSLGRLDTQYF
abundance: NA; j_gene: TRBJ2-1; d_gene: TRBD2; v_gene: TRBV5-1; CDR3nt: TGCGCCAGCAGCTCGGGACTAGACAATGAGCAGTTCTTC; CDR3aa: CASSSGLDNEQFF
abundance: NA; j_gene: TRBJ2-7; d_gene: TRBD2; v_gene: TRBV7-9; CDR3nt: TGTGCCAGCATGAGGGTGGATAGCGGGAGATACGAGCAGTACTTC; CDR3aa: CASMRVDSGRYEQYF
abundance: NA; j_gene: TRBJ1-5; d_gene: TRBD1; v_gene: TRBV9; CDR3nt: TGTGCCAGCAGTGCAACAGGGGAGGGCAATCAGCCCCAGCATTTT; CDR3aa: CASSATGEGNQPQHF
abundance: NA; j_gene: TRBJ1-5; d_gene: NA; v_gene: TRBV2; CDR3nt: TGTGCCAGCAGTGAATGGAATTTGGGCAATCAGCCCCAGCATTTT; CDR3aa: CASSEWNLGNQPQHF
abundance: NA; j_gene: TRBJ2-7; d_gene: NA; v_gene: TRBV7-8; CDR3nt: TGTGCCAGCAGCGCCAGAGGGGGGGCCCACGAGCAGTACTTC; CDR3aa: CASSARGGAHEQYF
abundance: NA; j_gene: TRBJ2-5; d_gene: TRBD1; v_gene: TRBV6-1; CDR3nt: TGTGCCAGCAAAAGGGGGCTCCCCGTAGAGACCCAGTACTTC; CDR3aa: CASKRGLPVETQYF
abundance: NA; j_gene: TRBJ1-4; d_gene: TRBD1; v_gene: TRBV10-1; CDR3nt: TGCGCCAGCACAGTCCGAGGACAGGAGGCAACTAATGAAAAACTGTTTTTT; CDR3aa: CASTVRGQEATNEKLFF
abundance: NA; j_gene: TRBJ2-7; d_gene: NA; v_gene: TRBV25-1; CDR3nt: TGTGCCAGCAGGAGAGGGCAGGGTGTCTACGAGCAGTACTTC; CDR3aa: CASRRGQGVYEQYF
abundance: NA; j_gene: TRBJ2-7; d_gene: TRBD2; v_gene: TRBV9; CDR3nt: TGTGCCAGCAGCGTAGCCGGGAGGGCATTTGACGAGCAGTACTTC; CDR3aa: CASSVAGRAFDEQYF
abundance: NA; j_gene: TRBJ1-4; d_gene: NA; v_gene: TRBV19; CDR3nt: TGTGCCAGTAGTAAGCGGGGCGAAAAACTGTTTTTT; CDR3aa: CASSKRGEKLFF
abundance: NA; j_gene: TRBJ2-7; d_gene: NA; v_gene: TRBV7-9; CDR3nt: TGTGCCAGCAGCTACACACCTTACGAGCAGTACTTC; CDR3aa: CASSYTPYEQYF
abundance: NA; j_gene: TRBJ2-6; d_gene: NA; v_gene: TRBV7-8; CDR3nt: TGTGCCAGCAGCTCCGCCCAGAGCTCTGGGGCCAACGTCCTGACTTTC; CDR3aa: CASSSAQSSGANVLTF
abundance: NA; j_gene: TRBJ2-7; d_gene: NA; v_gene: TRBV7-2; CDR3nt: TGTGCCAGCAGCTTAGACAGGTCCTCCTACGAGCAGTACTTC; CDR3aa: CASSLDRSSYEQYF
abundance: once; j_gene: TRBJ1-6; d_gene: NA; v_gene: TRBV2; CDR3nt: TGTGCCAGCAGGTACCTCTATAATTCACCCCTCCACTTT; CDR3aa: CASRYLYNSPLHF
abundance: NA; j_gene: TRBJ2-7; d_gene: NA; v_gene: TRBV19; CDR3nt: TGTGCCAGTAGTATGGTTCCTTCCTACGAGCAGTACTTC; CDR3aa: CASSMVPSYEQYF
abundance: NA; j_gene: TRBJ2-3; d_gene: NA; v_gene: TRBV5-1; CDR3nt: TGCGCCAGCAGCCAAAGGAGCCGGGGTTTGGGCACAGATACGCAGTATTTT; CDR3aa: CASSQRSRGLGTDTQYF
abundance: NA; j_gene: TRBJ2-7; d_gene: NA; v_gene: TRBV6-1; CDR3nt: TGTGCCAGCAGTGACCCCATCCTCTACGAGCAGTACTTC; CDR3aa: CASSDPILYEQYF
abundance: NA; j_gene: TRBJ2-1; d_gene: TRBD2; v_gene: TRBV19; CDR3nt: TGTGCCAGTAGTATTTCTCGCGGGGGGACAAATGAGCAGTTCTTC; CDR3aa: CASSISRGGTNEQFF
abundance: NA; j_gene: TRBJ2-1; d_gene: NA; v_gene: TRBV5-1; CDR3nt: TGCGCCAGCAGCTTGGCCCTAGCAACCGCTGAGCAGTTCTTC; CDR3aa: CASSLALATAEQFF
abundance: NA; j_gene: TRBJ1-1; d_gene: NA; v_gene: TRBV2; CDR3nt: TGTGCCAGCAGTGATGAGGGGGGGCAAACTGAAGCTTTCTTT; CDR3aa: CASSDEGGQTEAFF
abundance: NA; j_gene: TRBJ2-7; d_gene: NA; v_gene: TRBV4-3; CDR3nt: TGCGCCAGCAGCCCCGCCCTGCGAGGGAGCTCCTACGAGCAGTACTTC; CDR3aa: CASSPALRGSSYEQYF
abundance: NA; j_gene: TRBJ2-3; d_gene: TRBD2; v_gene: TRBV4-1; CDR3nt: TGCGCCAGCAGCGGGGGACTAGCCACAGATACGCAGTATTTT; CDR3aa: CASSGGLATDTQYF
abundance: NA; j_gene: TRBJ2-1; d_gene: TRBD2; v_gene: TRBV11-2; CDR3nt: TGTGCCAGCAGGTATCCGGGACTAGCATCCTACAATGAGCAGTTCTTC; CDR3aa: CASRYPGLASYNEQFF
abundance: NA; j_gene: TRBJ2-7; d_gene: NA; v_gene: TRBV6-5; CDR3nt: TGTGCCAGCAGTTCCCCCGGGGTCGAGCAGTACTTC; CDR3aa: CASSSPGVEQYF
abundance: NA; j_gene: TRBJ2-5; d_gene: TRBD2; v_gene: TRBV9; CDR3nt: TGTGCCAGCAGCGTAGGGCTAGCGGGGACTCAAGAGACCCAGTACTTC; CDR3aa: CASSVGLAGTQETQYF
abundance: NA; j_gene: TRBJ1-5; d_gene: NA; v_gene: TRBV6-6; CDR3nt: TGTGCCATCAGTGAGGCCAGCACCAATCAGCCCCAGCATTTT; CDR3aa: CAISEASTNQPQHF
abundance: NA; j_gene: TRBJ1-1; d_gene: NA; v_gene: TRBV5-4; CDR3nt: TGTGCCAGCAGCATTGACCCGACGAACACTGAAGCTTTCTTT; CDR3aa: CASSIDPTNTEAFF
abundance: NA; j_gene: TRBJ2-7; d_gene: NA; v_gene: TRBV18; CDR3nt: TGTGCCAGCTCACCCCCGGGTTTTCAAATGTACGAGCAGTACTTC; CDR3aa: CASSPPGFQMYEQYF
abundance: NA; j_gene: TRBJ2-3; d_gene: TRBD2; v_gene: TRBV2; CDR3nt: TGTGCCAGCCGGACCGGGACTAGCGGGTCGACGGATACGCAGTATTTT; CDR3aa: CASRTGTSGSTDTQYF
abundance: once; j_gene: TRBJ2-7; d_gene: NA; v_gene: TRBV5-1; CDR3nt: TGCGCCAGCAGCTTGGAATCATACTACGAGCAGTACTTC; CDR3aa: CASSLESYYEQYF
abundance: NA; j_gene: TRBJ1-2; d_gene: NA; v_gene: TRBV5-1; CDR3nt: TGCGCCAGCAGCTTAAGCGACGGCTACACCTTC; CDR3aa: CASSLSDGYTF
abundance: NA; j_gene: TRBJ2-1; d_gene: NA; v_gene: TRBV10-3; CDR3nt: TGTGCCATCAGTGAGTCGGGGACATTAATCGGTAAGGGGGAGCAGTTCTTC; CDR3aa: CAISESGTLIGKGEQFF
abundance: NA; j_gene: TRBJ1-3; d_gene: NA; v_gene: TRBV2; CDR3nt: TGTGCCAGCTTGCCCCCCCCAGGGGACTCTGGAAACACCATATATTTT; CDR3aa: CASLPPPGDSGNTIYF
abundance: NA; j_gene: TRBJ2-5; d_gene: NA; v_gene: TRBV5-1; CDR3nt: TGCGCCAGCAGCTTGGTTCCTACGCAAGAGACCCAGTACTTC; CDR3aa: CASSLVPTQETQYF
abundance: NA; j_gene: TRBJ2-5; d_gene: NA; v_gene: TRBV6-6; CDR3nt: TGTGCCACCTCCATGGGGGGAGAGACCCAGTACTTC; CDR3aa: CATSMGGETQYF
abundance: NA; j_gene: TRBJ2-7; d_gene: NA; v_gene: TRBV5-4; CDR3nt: TGTGCCAGCAGCTTGGATAGGGGGGTTCCGGCCTACGAGCAGTACTTC; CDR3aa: CASSLDRGVPAYEQYF
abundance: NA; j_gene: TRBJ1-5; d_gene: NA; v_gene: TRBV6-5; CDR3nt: TGTGCCAGCAGACAGGGAAATCATCAGCCCCAGCATTTT; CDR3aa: CASRQGNHQPQHF
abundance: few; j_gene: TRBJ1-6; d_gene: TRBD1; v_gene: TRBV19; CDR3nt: TGTGCCAGTAGTATGGGACAGGGGAATTCACCCCTCCACTTT; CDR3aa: CASSMGQGNSPLHF
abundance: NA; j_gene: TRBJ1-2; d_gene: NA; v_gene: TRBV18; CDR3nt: TGTGCCAGCTCACCAGGGGGGGTTCACTATGGCTACACCTTC; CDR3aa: CASSPGGVHYGYTF
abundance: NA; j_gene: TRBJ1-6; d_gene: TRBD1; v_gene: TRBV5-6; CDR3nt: TGTGCCAGCAGCCCTTGGACAGGGAGCTCCTATAATTCACCCCTCCACTTT; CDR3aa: CASSPWTGSSYNSPLHF
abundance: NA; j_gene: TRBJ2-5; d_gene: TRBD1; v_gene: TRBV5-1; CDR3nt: TGCGCCAGCAGCTCCACGACAGGGTCCGAGACCCAGTACTTC; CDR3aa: CASSSTTGSETQYF
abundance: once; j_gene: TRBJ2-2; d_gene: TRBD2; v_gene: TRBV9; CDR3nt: TGTGCCAGCAGCGTGGCGACTAGCGGGAGCACCGGGGAGCTGTTTTTT; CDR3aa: CASSVATSGSTGELFF
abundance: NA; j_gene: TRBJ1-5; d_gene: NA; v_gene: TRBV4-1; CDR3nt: TGCGCCAGCAGCCAAGATCCCGACAGGCCCTCGGTTAGCAATCAGCCCCAGCATTTT; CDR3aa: CASSQDPDRPSVSNQPQHF
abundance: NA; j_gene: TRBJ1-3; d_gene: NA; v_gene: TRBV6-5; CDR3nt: TGTGCCAGCAGTTACTCGAGGTCAAGCTCTGGAAACACCATATATTTT; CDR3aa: CASSYSRSSSGNTIYF
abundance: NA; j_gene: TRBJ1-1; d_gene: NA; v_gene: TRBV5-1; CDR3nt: TGCGCCAGCAGCTATGGGGCAGGAAGGTCGAACACTGAAGCTTTCTTT; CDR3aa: CASSYGAGRSNTEAFF
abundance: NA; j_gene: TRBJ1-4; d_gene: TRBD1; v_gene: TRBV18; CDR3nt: TGTGCCAGCTCACCACCGGGACAGGGGCCTGAAAAACTGTTTTTT; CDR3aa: CASSPPGQGPEKLFF
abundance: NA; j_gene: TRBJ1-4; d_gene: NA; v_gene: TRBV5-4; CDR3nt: TGTGCCAGCAGCTCGGGTGGCGACACGGGAGAAAAACTGTTTTTT; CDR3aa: CASSSGGDTGEKLFF
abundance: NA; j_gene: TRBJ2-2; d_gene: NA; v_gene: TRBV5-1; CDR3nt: TGCGCCAGCAGCTCCACCAGCCTTACCCTGGTCACCGGGGAGCTGTTTTTT; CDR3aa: CASSSTSLTLVTGELFF
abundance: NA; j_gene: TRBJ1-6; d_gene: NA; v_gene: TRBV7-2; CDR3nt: TGTGCCAGCAGCTTATTGACAGCGAGCTCCTATAATTCACCCCTCCACTTT; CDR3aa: CASSLLTASSYNSPLHF
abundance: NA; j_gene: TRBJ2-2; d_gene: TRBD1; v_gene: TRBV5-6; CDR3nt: TGTGCCAGCAGCTTCGGGACAGGGGGCGGCACCGGGGAGCTGTTTTTT; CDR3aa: CASSFGTGGGTGELFF